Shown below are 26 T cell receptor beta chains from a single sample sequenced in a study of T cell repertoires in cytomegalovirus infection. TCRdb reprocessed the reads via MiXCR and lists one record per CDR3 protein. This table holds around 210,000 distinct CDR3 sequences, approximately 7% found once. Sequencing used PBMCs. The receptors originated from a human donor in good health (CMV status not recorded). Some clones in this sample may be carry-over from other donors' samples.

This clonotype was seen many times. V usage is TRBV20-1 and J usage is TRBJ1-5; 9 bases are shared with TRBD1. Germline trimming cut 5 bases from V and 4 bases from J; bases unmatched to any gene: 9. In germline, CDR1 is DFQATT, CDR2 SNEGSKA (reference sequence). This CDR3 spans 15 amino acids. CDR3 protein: CSAVMTGTGNQPQHF. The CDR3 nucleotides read TGCAGTGCTGTCATGACCGGGACAGGGAATCAGCCCCAGCATTTT.

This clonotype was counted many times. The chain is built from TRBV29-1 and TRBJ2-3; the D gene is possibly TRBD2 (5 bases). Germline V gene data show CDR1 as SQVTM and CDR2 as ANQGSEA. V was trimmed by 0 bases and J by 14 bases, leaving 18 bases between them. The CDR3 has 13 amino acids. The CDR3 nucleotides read TGCAGCGTTGAAGATGGACTTCCTCGGGGAACGTATTTT. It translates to CSVEDGLPRGTYF.

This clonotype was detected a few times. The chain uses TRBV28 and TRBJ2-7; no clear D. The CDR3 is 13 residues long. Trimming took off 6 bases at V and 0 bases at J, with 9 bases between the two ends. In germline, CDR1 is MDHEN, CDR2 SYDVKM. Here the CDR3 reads CASRAFSSYEQYF. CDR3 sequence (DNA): TGTGCCAGCAGGGCATTTAGCTCCTACGAGCAGTACTTC.

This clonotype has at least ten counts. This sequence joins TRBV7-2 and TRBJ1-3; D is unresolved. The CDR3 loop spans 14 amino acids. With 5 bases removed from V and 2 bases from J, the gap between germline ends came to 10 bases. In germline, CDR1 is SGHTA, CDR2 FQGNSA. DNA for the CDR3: TGTGCCAGCAGCCCGACCGGCGCTGGAAACACCATATATTTT. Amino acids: CASSPTGAGNTIYF.

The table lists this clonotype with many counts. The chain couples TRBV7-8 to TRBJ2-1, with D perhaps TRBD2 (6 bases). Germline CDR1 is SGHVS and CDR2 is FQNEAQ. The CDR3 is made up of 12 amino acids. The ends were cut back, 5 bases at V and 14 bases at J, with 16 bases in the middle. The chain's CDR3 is CASSLEGWGEFF. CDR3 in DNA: TGTGCCAGCAGCCTGGAAGGGTGGGGGGAGTTCTTC.

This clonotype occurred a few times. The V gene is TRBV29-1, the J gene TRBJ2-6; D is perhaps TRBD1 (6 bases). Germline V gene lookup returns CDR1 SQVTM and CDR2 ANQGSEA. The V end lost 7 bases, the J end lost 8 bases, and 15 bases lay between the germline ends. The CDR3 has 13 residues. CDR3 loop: CSAQNRVTNVLTF. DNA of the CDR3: TGCAGCGCCCAAAACAGGGTGACCAACGTCCTGACTTTC.

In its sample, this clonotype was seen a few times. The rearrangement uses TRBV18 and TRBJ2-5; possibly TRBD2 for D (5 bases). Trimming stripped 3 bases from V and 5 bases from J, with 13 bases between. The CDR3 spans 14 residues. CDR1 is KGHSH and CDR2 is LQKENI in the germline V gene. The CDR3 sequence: CASSPLRGRETQYF. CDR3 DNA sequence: TGTGCCAGCTCACCGTTACGGGGAAGGGAGACCCAGTACTTC. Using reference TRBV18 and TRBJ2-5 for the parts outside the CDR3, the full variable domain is NAGVMQNPRHLVRRRGQEARLRCSPMKGHSHVYWYRQLPEEGLKFMVYLQKENIIDESGMPKERFSAEFPKEGPSILRIQQVVRGDSAAYFCASSPLRGRETQYFGPGTRLLVL.

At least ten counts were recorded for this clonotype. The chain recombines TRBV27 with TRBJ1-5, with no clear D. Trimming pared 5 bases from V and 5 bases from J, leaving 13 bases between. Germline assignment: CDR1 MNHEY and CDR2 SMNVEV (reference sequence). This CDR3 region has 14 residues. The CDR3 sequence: CASSPLGNDQPQHF. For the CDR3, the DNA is TGTGCCAGCAGTCCCCTCGGGAACGATCAGCCCCAGCATTTT.

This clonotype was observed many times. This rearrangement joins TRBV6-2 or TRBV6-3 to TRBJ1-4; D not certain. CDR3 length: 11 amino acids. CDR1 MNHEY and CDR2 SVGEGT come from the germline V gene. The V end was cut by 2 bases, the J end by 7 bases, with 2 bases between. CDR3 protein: CASSYGEKLFF. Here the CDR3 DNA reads TGTGCCAGCAGTTACGGTGAAAAACTGTTTTTT.

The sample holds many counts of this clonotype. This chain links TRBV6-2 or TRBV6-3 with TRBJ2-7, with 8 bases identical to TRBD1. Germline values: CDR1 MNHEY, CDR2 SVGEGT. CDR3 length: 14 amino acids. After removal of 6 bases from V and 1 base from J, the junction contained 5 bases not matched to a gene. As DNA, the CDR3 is TGTGCCAGCAGGTGGGACAGGCGATCCTACGAGCAGTACTTC. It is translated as CASRWDRRSYEQYF.

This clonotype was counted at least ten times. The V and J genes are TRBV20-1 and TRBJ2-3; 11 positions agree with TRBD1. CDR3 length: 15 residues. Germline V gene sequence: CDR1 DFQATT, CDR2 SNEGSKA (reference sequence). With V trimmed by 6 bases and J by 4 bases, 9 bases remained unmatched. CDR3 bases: TGCAGTGCCCGAAGGGGACAGGGGGTATCAGATACGCAGTATTTT. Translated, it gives CSARRGQGVSDTQYF.

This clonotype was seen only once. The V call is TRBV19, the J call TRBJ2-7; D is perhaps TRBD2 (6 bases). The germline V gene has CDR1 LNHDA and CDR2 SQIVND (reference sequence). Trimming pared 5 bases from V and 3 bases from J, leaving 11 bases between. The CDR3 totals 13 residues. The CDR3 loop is CASSQGLGYEQYF. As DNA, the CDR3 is TGTGCCAGTAGTCAGGGACTTGGCTACGAGCAGTACTTC.

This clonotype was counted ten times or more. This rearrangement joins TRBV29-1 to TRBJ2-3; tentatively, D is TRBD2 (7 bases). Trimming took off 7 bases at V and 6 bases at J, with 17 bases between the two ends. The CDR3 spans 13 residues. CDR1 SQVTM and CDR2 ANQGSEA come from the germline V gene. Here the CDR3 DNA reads TGCAGCGGTGCGCGCGGGGGCGGGGATACGCAGTATTTT. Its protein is CSGARGGGDTQYF.

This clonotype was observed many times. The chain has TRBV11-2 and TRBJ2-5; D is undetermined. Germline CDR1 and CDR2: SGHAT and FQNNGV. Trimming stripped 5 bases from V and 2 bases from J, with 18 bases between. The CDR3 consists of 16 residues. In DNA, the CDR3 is TGTGCCAGCAGCCCGCCCTCCAGCCTTGCTCAAGAGACCCAGTACTTC. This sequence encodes CASSPPSSLAQETQYF.

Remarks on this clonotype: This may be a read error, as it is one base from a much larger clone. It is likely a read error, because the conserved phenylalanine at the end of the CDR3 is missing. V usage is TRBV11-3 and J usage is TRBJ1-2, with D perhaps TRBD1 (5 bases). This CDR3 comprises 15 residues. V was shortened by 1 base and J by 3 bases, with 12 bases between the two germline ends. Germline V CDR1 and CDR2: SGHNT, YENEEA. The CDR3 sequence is CASSLVAGSDYGYTL. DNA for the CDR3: TGTGCCAGCAGCTTAGTCGCAGGGTCAGACTATGGCTACACCCTC.

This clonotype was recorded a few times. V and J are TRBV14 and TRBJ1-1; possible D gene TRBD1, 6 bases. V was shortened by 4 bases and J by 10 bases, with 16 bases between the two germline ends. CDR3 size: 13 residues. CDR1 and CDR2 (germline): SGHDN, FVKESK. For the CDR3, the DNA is TGTGCCAGCAGCCTAAAGCCGGGACATGGAGCTTTCTTT. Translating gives CASSLKPGHGAFF. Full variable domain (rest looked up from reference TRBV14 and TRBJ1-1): EAGVTQFPSHSVIEKGQTVTLRCDPISGHDNLYWYRRVMGKEIKFLLHFVKESKQDESGMPNNRFLAERTGGTYSTLKVQPAELEDSGVYFCASSLKPGHGAFFGQGTRLTVV.

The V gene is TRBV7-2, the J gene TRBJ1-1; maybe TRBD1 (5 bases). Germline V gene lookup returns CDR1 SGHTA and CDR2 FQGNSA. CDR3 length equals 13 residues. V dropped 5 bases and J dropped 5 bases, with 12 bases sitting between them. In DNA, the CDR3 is TGTGCCAGCAGCCCGGCGGAGGGGACTGAAGCTTTCTTT. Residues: CASSPAEGTEAFF.

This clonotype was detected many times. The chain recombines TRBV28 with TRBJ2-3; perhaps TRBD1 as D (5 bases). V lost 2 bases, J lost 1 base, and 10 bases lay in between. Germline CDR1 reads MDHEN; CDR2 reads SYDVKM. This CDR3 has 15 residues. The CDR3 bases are TGTGCCAGCAGTTTAGCAGGGAAAGGCACAGATACGCAGTATTTT. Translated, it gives CASSLAGKGTDTQYF. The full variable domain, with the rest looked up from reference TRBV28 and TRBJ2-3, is DVKVTQSSRYLVKRTGEKVFLECVQDMDHENMFWYRQDPGLGLRLIYFSYDVKMKEKGDIPEGYSVSREKKERFSLILESASTNQTSMYLCASSLAGKGTDTQYFGPGTRLTVL.

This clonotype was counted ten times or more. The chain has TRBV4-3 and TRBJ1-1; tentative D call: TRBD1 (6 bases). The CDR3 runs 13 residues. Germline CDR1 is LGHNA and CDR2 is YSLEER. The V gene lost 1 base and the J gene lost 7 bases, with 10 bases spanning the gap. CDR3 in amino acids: CASSQGQVFEAFF. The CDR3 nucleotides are TGCGCCAGCAGCCAAGGACAGGTATTTGAAGCTTTCTTT.

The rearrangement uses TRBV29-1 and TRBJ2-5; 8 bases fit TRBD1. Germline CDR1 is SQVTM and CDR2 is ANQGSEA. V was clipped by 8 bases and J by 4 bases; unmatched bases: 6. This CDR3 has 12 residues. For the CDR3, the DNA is TGCAGCTTTAGGACAGGGACAGAGACCCAGTACTTC. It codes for CSFRTGTETQYF. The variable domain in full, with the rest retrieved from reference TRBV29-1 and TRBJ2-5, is SAVISQKPSRDICQRGTSLTIQCQVDSQVTMMFWYRQQPGQSLTLIATANQGSEATYESGFVIDKFPISRPNLTFSTLTVSNMSPEDSSIYLCSFRTGTETQYFGPGTRLLVL.

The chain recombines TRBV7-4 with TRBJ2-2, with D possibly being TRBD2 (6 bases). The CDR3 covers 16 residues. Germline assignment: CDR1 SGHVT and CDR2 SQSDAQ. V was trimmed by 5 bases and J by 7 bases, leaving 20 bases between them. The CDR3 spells CASSASGPTGSGELFF. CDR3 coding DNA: TGTGCCAGCAGCGCATCGGGGCCGACCGGGAGCGGGGAGCTGTTTTTT.

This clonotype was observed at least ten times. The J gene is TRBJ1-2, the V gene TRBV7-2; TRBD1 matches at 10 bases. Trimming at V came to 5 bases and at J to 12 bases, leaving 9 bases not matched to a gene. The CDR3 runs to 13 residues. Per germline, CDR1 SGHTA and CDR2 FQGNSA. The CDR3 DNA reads TGTGCCAGCAGCCCGCGACAGGGGGCTGTCGACACCTTC. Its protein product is CASSPRQGAVDTF.

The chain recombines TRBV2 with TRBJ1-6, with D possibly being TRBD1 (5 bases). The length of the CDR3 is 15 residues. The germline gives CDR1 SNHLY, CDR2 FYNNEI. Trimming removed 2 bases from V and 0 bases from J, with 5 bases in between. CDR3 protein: CASSERGSYNSPLHF. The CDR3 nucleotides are TGTGCCAGCAGTGAAAGGGGCTCCTATAATTCACCCCTCCACTTT.

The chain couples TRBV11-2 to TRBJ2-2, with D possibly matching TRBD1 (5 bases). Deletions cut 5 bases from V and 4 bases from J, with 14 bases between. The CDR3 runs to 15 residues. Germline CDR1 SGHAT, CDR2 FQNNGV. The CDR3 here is CASSPISGFTGELFF. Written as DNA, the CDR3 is TGTGCCAGCAGCCCAATCTCAGGGTTCACCGGGGAGCTGTTTTTT. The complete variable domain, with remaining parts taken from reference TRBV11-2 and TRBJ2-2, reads EAGVAQSPRYKIIEKRQSVAFWCNPISGHATLYWYQQILGQGPKLLIQFQNNGVVDDSQLPKDRFSAERLKGVDSTLKIQPAKLEDSAVYLCASSPISGFTGELFFGEGSRLTVL.

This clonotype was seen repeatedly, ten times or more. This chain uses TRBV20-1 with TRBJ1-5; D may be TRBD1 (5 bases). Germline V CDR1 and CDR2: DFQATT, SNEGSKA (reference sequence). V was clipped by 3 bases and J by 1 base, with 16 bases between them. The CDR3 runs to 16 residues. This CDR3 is CSASVGGTWSNQPQHF. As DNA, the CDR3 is TGCAGTGCTAGCGTCGGTGGGACCTGGAGCAATCAGCCCCAGCATTTT.

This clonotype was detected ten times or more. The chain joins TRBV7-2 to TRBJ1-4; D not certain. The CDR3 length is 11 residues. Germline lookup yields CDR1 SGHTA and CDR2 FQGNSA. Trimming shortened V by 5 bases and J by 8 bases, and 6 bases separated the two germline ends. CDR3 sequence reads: CASSPSEKLFF. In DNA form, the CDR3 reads TGTGCCAGCAGCCCCTCAGAAAAACTGTTTTTT.